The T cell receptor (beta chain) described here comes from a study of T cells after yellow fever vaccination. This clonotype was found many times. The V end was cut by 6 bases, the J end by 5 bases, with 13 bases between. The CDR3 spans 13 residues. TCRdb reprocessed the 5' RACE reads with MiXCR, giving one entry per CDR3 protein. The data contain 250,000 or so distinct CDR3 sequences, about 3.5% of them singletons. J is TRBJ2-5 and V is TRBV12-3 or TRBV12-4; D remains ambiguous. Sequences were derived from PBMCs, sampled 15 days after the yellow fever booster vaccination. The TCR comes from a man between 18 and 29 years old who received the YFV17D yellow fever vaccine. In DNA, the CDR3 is TGTGCCAGCAGCCCAAAATCGAGGGAGACCCAGTACTTC. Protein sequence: CASSPKSRETQYF.